The sequence of this T cell receptor beta chain was determined in a study of shared clonotypes between healthy human individuals. Study-level findings and limits: Limited genetic and exposure-history diversity came from having few donors. All-four-donor shared clonotypes had higher generation probabilities than non-shared clonotypes did. Memory subsets generally showed lower estimated richness than naive subsets.

Every contributor of samples was a Caucasian grown-up residing in Nashville, Tennessee. Data came from immunoSEQ multiplex PCR; TCRdb stores just in-frame clones and leaves some out. The sample lists approximately 2.5 million clones, more than 90% occurring once. This CDR3 is built from 16 residues. V lost 3 bases, J lost 1 base, and 15 bases lay in between. Germline V gene sequence: CDR1 KGHSH, CDR2 LQKENI. For this clone: Its matching antigen is unknown.

Input material: naive CD4+ T cells sorted from blood. Described subset: CD45RA+ positively selected. The TCR originated in a man between 18 and 29 years old in good health. The chain has TRBV18 and TRBJ2-5, with D perhaps TRBD1 or TRBD2 (5 bases each). The CDR3 is CASSPYGGVRQETQYF. CDR3 nucleotides: TGTGCCAGCTCACCCTATGGGGGAGTTCGCCAAGAGACCCAGTACTTC.